The entry below describes one T cell receptor beta chain. Its antigen is not identified. Germline CDR1 reads MDHEN; CDR2 reads SYDVKM. CDR3 length: 14 amino acids. Germline trimming cut 0 bases from V and 4 bases from J; bases unmatched to any gene: 0. Assay used: immunoSEQ multiplex PCR; TCRdb lists only in-frame clones, some missing. Of around 100,000 clones listed, about nine tenths are singletons. The data belong to a study of OX40 agonist ivuxolimab in advanced cancers. Findings of the study overall: At 0.1 to 3.0 mg/kg, CD4+ and CD8+ blood T cells expanded clonally by week 6.

This receptor was identified in an adult with an advanced solid tumor such as melanoma, head and neck, liver or kidney cancer. Specimen: CD4+ or CD8+ T cells sorted from blood, collected in a trial of the OX40 agonist ivuxolimab. The rearrangement uses TRBV28 and TRBJ2-5, with 9 bases fitting TRBD1. CDR3 sequence: CASSLWDRGETQYF. CDR3 DNA: TGTGCCAGCAGTTTATGGGACAGGGGAGAGACCCAGTACTTC. The full variable domain, its missing parts supplied by reference TRBV28 and TRBJ2-5, is DVKVTQSSRYLVKRTGEKVFLECVQDMDHENMFWYRQDPGLGLRLIYFSYDVKMKEKGDIPEGYSVSREKKERFSLILESASTNQTSMYLCASSLWDRGETQYFGPGTRLLVL.